This T cell receptor beta chain was documented in a study of T-cell reconstitution after alpha-beta-depleted transplantation in children. General study findings and limits: At one year after transplant, newly produced T cells mostly accounted for T-cell counts and diversity. Expanded clones from the graft, numbering several hundred, reportedly supplied alpha-beta T cells about two months after transplant.

V lost 1 base and J 4 bases, leaving 13 bases between the germline ends. CDR1 and CDR2 (germline): LNHDA, SQIVND (reference sequence). CDR3 length equals 16 residues. Construction of the TCRbeta library involved unique molecular identifiers. MiXCR, run by TCRdb on the PCR reads, gives a single entry per CDR3 protein. Of fewer than 250,000 distinct CDR3 sequences listed, over 15% are singletons. This clonotype has more than one count but fewer than ten. Its specificity is not known. This chain connects TRBV19 to TRBJ2-2; tentatively, D is TRBD1 or TRBD2 (5 bases each). This sequence was found in a male patient under 10 years old who had a stem cell transplant for acute lymphoblastic leukemia, so the T cells may come from the graft donor. Source: PBMCs, mostly from graft donor cells, taken 360 days after TCRalphabeta/CD19-depleted stem cell transplant. This CDR3 reads CASSIGGLLSTGELFF. The CDR3 nucleotides read TGTGCCAGTAGTATAGGGGGGTTGTTGAGCACCGGGGAGCTGTTTTTT.